This note documents a single T cell receptor beta chain sequence. One junction end does not reproduce the germline sequence, and a read error may be involved. The data originate from a study of Graves' ophthalmopathy and Graves' hyperthyroidism. PBMCs were isolated from an approximately 10 ml sample of fresh peripheral blood. Germline V gene lookup returns CDR1 MGHDK and CDR2 SYGVNS. The CDR3 contains 11 residues. RNA transcripts were the source from which TCR beta CDR3 regions were amplified. HTBI primers primed a first-round RT-PCR, and a second-round multiplex PCR followed. MiXCR, applied by TCRdb to the multiplex PCR reads, yields one record per CDR3 protein. The table lists hundreds of thousands of distinct CDR3 sequences, over 40% of them singletons.

V is TRBV25-1 and J is TRBJ1-2; D is ambiguous. The receptor was isolated from an adult man with Graves' ophthalmopathy. The sample taken for sequencing was peripheral blood. The CDR3 sequence: CASSDVGGYTF. In DNA form, the CDR3 reads TGTGCCAGCAGTGATGTGGGTGGCTATACCTTC.